This T cell receptor (beta chain) was recovered during a study of blood T cell repertoires in COVID-19. Study as a whole: COVID-19 samples, acute and convalescent, were from the United States, Italy and Spain. Sources were T cells, B-cell-depleted T cells, or PBMCs; the material itself was cDNA or gDNA.

Trimming took off 5 bases at V and 3 bases at J, with 11 bases between the two ends. The CDR3 runs to 14 residues. CDR1 is SGHVS, CDR2 FQNEAQ, per germline. In the original workflow: Reference gene primer amplification in the assay estimated nucleated cell counts. Sequencing used immunoSEQ multiplex PCR; TCRdb keeps in-frame clones, though not all of them. V and J calls and clone size follow that table, whereas D and trimming were derived from the DNA. The sample yields around 140,000 clones, 88% seen once. The chain couples TRBV7-8 to TRBJ1-3; D not resolved. The specimen sequenced was peripheral blood. The sequence was obtained from a man in his 70s with acute or convalescent COVID-19. CDR3 loop: CASSLEAFGNTIYF. The CDR3 nucleotides read TGTGCCAGCAGCCTGGAGGCTTTTGGAAACACCATATATTTT.